The present TCR beta chain was sequenced within a study of response to subunit inactivated influenza vaccine. MiXCR, run by TCRdb on the RT-PCR reads, gives a single entry per CDR3 protein. The data hold 500,000 to 600,000 distinct CDR3 sequences, with 10% to 15% observed a single time. Remarks on this clonotype: Its specificity is unknown.

Regarding the study as a whole: T cells newly recruited by each seasonal influenza vaccination are few, the authors suggested.

The CDR3 is 16 amino acids. V was pared by 5 bases and J by 4 bases, with 21 bases between. Germline V CDR1 and CDR2: MNHEY, SVGEGT. The material was PBMCs from blood, obtained roughly 48 days after vaccination. V is TRBV6-2 or TRBV6-3 and J is TRBJ2-7; perhaps TRBD1 as D (6 bases). This clonotype was obtained from a man in his fifties or sixties who received an inactivated influenza vaccine. CDR3 amino acids: CASSPAAVWGQYEQYF. CDR3 DNA: TGTGCCAGCAGTCCCGCGGCCGTCTGGGGACAATACGAGCAGTACTTC.